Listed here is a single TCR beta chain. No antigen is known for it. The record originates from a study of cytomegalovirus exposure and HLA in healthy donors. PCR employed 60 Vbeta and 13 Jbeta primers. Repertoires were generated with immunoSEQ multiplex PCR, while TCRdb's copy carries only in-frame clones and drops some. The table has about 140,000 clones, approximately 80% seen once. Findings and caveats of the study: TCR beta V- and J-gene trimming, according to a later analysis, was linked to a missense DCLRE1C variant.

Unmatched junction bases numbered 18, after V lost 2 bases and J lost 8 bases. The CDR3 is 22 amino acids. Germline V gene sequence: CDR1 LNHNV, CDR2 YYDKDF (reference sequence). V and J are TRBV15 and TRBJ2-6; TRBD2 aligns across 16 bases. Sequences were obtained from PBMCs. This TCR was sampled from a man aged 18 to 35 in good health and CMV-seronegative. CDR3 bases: TGTGCCACCAGCAGATCGACCCCGGGACTAGCGGGGGGGTACCTCGGGACCAACGTCCTGACTTTC. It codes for CATSRSTPGLAGGYLGTNVLTF.